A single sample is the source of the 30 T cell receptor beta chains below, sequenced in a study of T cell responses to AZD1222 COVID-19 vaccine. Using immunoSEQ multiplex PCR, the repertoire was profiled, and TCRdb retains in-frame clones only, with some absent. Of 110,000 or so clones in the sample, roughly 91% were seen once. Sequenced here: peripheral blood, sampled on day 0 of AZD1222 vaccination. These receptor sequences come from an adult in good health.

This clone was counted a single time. The CDR3 coding sequence is TGTGCCACTCAGGACCGGGGGGGATCACCCCTCCACTTT. It is translated as CATQDRGGSPLHF. The rearrangement links TRBV19 to TRBJ1-6; tentative D call: TRBD1 (5 bases). The CDR3 is 13 residues long. Trimming removed 10 bases from V and 10 bases from J, with 17 bases in between. The germline V gene encodes CDR1 LNHDA and CDR2 SQIVND (reference sequence).

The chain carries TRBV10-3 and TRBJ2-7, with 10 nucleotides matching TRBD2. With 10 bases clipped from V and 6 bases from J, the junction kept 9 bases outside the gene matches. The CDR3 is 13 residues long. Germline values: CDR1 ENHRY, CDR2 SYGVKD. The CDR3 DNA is TGTGCCACCACCCGGCTAGCGGGAGTCGAGCAGTACTTC. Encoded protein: CATTRLAGVEQYF.

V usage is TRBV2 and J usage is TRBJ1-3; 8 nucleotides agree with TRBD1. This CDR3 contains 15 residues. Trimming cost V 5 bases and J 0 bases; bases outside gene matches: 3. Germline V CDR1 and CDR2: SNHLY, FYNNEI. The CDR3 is CASSRDRSSGNTIYF. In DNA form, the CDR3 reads TGTGCCAGCAGTCGGGACAGGAGCTCTGGAAACACCATATATTTT.

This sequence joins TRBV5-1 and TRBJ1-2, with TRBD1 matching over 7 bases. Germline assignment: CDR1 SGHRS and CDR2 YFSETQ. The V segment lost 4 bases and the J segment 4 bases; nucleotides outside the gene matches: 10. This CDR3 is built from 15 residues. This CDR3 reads CASSELTGVGYGYTF. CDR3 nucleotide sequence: TGCGCCAGCAGCGAACTCACAGGGGTTGGCTATGGCTACACCTTC. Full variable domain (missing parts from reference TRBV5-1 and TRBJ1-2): KAGVTQTPRYLIKTRGQQVTLSCSPISGHRSVSWYQQTPGQGLQFLFEYFSETQRNKGNFPGRFSGRQFSNSRSEMNVSTLELGDSALYLCASSELTGVGYGYTFGSGTRLTVV.

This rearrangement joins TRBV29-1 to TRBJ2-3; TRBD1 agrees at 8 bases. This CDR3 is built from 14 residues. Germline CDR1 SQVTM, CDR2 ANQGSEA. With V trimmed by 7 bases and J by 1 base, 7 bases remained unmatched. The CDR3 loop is CSADRGDGTDTQYF. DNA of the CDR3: TGCAGCGCCGACAGGGGCGATGGCACAGATACGCAGTATTTT.

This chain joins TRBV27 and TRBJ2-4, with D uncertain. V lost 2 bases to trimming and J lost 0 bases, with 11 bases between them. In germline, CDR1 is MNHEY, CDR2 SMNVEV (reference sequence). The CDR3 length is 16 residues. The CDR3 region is CASSLADPIAKNIQYF. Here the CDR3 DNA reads TGTGCCAGCAGTTTAGCCGACCCGATAGCCAAAAACATTCAGTACTTC.

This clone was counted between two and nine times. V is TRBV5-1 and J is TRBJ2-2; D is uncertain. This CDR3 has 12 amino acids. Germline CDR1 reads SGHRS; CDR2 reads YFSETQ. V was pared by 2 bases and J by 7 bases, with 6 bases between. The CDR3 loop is CASSFYGGELFF. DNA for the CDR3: TGCGCCAGCAGCTTTTATGGCGGGGAGCTGTTTTTT.

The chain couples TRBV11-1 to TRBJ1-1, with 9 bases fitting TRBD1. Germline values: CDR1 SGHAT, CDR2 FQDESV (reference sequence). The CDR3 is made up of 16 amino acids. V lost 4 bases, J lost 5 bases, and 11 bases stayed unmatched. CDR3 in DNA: TGTGCCAGCAGCTCGGGACAGGGAATTGTTGTTACTGAAGCTTTCTTT. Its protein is CASSSGQGIVVTEAFF. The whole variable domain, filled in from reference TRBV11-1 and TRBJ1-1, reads EAEVAQSPRYKITEKSQAVAFWCDPISGHATLYWYRQILGQGPELLVQFQDESVVDDSQLPKDRFSAERLKGVDSTLKIQPAELGDSAMYLCASSSGQGIVVTEAFFGQGTRLTVV.

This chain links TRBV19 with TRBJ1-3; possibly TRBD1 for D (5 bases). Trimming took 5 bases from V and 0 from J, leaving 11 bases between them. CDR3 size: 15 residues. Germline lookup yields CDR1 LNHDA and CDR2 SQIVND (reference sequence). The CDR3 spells CASSAQDRSGNTIYF. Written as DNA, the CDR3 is TGTGCCAGTAGTGCACAGGACCGCTCTGGAAACACCATATATTTT.

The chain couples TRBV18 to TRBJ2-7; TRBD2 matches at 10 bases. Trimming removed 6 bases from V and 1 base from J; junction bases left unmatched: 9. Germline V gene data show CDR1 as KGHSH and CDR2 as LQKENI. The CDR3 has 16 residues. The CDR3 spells CASSPMVAGGSYEQYF. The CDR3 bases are TGTGCCAGCTCCCCCATGGTAGCGGGGGGATCCTACGAGCAGTACTTC.

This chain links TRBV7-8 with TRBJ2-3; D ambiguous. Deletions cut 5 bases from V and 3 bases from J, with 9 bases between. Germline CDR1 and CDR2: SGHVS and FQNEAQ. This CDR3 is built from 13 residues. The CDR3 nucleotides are TGTGCCAGCAGCCACCGGGCGACAGATACGCAGTATTTT. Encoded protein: CASSHRATDTQYF.

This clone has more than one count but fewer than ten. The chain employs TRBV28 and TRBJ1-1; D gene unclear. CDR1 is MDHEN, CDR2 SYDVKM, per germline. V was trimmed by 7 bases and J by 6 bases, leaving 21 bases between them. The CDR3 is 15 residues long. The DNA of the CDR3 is TGTGCCAGCACGATAGAAACATCCGGGGTTGCTGAAGCTTTCTTT. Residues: CASTIETSGVAEAFF.

The CDR3 is CASSAPTGQGSQYF. The CDR3 region has the DNA TGTGCCAGCAGTGCCCCCACCGGACAGGGTTCGCAGTATTTT. V is TRBV28 and J is TRBJ2-3; 8 bases align to TRBD1. Per germline, CDR1 MDHEN and CDR2 SYDVKM. The CDR3 contains 14 residues. V trimming: 5 bases; J trimming: 10 bases; junction bases outside the gene matches: 11.

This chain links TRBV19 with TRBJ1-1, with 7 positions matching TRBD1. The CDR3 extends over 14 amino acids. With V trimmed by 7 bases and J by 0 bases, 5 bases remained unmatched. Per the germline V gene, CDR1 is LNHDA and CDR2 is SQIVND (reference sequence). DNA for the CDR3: TGTGCCAGTACTCTACAGGGGATGAACACTGAAGCTTTCTTT. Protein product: CASTLQGMNTEAFF.

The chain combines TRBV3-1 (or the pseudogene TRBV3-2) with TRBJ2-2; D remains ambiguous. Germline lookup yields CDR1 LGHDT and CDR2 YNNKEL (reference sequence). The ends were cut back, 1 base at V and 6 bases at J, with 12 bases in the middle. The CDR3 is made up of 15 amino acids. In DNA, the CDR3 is TGTGCCAGCAGCCAAGTGTGGTATTCGGCCGGGGAGCTGTTTTTT. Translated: CASSQVWYSAGELFF.

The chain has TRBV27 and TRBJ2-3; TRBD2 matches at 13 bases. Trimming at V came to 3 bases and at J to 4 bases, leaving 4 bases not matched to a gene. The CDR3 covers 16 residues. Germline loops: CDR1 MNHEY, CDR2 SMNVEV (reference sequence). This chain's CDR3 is CASSFGLAGEPDTQYF. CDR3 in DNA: TGTGCCAGCAGTTTTGGACTAGCGGGAGAACCAGATACGCAGTATTTT.

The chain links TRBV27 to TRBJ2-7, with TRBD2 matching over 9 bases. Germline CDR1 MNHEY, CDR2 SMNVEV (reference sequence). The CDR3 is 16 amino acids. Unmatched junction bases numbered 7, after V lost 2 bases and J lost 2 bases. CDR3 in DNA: TGTGCCAGCAGTTTAAATCCTAGCGGGACACCCTACGAGCAGTACTTC. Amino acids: CASSLNPSGTPYEQYF.

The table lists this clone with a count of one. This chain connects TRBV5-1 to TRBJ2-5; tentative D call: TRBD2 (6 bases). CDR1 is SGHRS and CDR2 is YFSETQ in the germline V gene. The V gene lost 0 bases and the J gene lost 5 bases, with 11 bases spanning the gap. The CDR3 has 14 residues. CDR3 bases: TGCGCCAGCAGCTTGGCCCTAGGAGGGGAGACCCAGTACTTC. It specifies CASSLALGGETQYF.

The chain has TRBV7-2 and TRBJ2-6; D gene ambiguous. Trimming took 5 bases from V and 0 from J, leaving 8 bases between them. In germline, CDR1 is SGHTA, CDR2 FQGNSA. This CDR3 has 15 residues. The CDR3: CASSRQSSGANVLTF. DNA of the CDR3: TGTGCCAGCAGCCGTCAGAGCTCTGGGGCCAACGTCCTGACTTTC.

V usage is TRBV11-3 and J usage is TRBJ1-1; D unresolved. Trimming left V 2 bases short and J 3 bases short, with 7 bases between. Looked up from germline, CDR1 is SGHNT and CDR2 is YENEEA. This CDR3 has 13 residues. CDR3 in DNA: TGTGCCAGCAGCTTATCGGGAGACACTGAAGCTTTCTTT. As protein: CASSLSGDTEAFF.

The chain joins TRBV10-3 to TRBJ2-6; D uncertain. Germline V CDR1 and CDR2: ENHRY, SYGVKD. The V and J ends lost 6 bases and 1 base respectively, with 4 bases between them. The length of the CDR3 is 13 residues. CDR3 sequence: CAIRDSGANVLTF. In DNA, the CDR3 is TGTGCCATCAGGGATTCTGGGGCCAACGTCCTGACTTTC.

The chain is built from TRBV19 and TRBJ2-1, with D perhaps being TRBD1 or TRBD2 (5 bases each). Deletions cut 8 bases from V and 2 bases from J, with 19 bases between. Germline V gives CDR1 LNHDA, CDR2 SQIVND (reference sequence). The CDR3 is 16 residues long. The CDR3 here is CASSEGASSTYNEQFF. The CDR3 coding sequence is TGTGCCAGTTCCGAAGGGGCTAGCTCCACCTACAATGAGCAGTTCTTC.

The CDR3 region is CASSLGQSSGNTIYF. The CDR3 DNA is TGTGCCAGCAGCTTAGGACAGTCCTCTGGAAACACCATATATTTT. V usage is TRBV7-2 and J usage is TRBJ1-3; TRBD1 might be the D (5 bases). V was trimmed by 1 base and J by 0 bases, leaving 7 bases between them. The CDR3 has 15 residues. Per the germline V gene, CDR1 is SGHTA and CDR2 is FQGNSA.

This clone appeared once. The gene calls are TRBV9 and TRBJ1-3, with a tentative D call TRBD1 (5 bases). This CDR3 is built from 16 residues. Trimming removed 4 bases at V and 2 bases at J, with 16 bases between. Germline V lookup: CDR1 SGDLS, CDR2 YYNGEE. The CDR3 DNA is TGTGCCAGCAGCCTTGGACAACCTAGGGCTGGAAACACCATATATTTT. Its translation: CASSLGQPRAGNTIYF.

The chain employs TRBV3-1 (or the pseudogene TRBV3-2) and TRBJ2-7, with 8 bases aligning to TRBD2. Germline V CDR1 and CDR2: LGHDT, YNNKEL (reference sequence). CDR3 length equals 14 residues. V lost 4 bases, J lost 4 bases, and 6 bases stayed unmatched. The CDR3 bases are TGTGCCAGCAGCCGCGGACTAGCTATGTACGAGCAGTACTTC. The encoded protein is CASSRGLAMYEQYF.

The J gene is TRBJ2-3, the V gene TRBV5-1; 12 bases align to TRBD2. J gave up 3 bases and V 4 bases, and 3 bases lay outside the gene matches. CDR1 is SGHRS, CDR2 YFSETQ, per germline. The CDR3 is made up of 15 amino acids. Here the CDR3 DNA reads TGCGCCAGCAGCCCCGGGACTAGCGGGACAGATACGCAGTATTTT. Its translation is CASSPGTSGTDTQYF.

CDR3 nucleotide sequence: TGTGCCAGCAGCTTATACCACGAGCAGTACTTC. It specifies CASSLYHEQYF. The gene calls are TRBV7-8 and TRBJ2-7; D unclear. Trimming took off 2 bases at V and 5 bases at J, with 4 bases between the two ends. Germline CDR1 reads SGHVS; CDR2 reads FQNEAQ. This CDR3 contains 11 residues.

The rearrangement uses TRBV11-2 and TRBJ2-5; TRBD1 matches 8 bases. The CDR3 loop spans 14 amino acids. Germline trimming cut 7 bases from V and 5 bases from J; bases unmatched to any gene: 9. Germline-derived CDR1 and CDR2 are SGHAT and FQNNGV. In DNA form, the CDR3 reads TGTGCCAGCATCGCCGACAGGGGAGGCGAGACCCAGTACTTC. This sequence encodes CASIADRGGETQYF.

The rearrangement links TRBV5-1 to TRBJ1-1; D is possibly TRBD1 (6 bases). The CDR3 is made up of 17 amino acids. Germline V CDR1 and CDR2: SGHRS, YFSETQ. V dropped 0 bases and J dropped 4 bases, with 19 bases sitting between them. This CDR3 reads CASSLDPGHPFGTEAFF. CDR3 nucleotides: TGCGCCAGCAGCTTGGACCCGGGACACCCTTTCGGCACTGAAGCTTTCTTT. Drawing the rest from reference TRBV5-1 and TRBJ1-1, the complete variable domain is KAGVTQTPRYLIKTRGQQVTLSCSPISGHRSVSWYQQTPGQGLQFLFEYFSETQRNKGNFPGRFSGRQFSNSRSEMNVSTLELGDSALYLCASSLDPGHPFGTEAFFGQGTRLTVV.

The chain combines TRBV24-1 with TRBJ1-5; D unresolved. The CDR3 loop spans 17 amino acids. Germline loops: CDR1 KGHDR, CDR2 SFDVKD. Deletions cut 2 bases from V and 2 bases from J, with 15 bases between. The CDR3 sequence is CATSDSQWGRGNQPQHF. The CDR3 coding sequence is TGTGCCACCAGTGATTCTCAGTGGGGTCGGGGCAATCAGCCCCAGCATTTT.